This T cell receptor beta chain was identified in a study of cytomegalovirus exposure and HLA in healthy donors. The study ran its PCR with 60 Vbeta and 13 Jbeta primers. Sequencing used immunoSEQ multiplex PCR; TCRdb keeps in-frame clones, though not all of them. The repertoire holds about 120,000 clones, with around 65% as singletons. This CDR3 spans 15 amino acids. Germline V gene sequence: CDR1 SGHTA, CDR2 FQGNSA. With 4 bases clipped from V and 7 bases from J, the junction kept 13 bases outside the gene matches. The V gene is TRBV7-2, the J gene TRBJ2-7, with TRBD2 matching 7 bases. The source is a man between 18 and 29 years old in good health and CMV-seronegative. Material: PBMCs. In nucleotides, the CDR3 is TGTGCCAGCAGCTACTTCTCGGGGGGACGCGCGGAGCAGTACTTC. Its translation: CASSYFSGGRAEQYF.